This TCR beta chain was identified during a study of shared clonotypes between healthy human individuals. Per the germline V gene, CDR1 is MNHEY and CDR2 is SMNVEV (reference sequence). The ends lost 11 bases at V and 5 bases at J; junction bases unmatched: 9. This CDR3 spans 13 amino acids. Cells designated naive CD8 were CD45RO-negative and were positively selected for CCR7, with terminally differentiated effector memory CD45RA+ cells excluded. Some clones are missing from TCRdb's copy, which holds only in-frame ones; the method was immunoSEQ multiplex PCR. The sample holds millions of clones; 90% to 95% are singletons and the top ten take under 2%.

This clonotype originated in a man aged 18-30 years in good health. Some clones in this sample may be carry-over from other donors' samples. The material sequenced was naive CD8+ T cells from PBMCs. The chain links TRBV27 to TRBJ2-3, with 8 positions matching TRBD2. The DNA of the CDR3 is TGTGCCGGTAGCGGGGCCGACCGAGATACGCAGTATTTT. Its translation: CAGSGADRDTQYF.